Following are 27 T cell receptor beta chains from one sample sequenced in a study of Ad26.COV2.S vaccination and SARS-CoV-2 variants. Treatment described: roughly 19 received Ad26.COV2.S at low or high dose, single or two shots; about 5 received placebo; per-sample allocation not given. Specimen acquisition occurred on day 63 following the initial vaccine or placebo injection. Some clones are missing from TCRdb's copy, which holds only in-frame ones; the method was immunoSEQ multiplex PCR. Of about half a million clones detected, approximately 90% appear once; the ten largest clones hold about 1.7%. This specimen consisted of peripheral blood, obtained in a trial of Ad26.COV2.S vaccine versus placebo. Receptors originate from a person between 18 and 60 years old who received the Ad26.COV2.S COVID-19 vaccine or a placebo.

CDR3 amino acids: CASSPARGSGTEAFF. DNA for the CDR3: TGTGCCAGCTCACCAGCGCGGGGGTCGGGTACTGAAGCTTTCTTT. The gene calls are TRBV18 and TRBJ1-1, with D maybe TRBD1 (5 bases). CDR3 length equals 15 residues. Germline V gives CDR1 KGHSH, CDR2 LQKENI. V was cut by 2 bases and J by 5 bases, with 15 bases left in between.

The J gene is TRBJ2-1, the V gene TRBV10-2, with a possible D match to TRBD1 (5 bases). The CDR3 length is 19 residues. CDR1 and CDR2 from the germline V gene are WSHSY and SAAADI. The V gene lost 0 bases and the J gene lost 5 bases, with 23 bases spanning the gap. The CDR3 region has the DNA TGCGCCAGCAGTGAGTCGTCCAGGGCGGCTCACCACCTTGACAATGAGCAGTTCTTC. Protein product: CASSESSRAAHHLDNEQFF.

This sequence joins TRBV6-6 and TRBJ1-3; TRBD1 might be the D (5 bases). This CDR3 is built from 16 residues. V shed 3 bases and J shed 2 bases, with 14 bases lying between them. Per germline, CDR1 MNHNY and CDR2 SVGAGI (reference sequence). CDR3 in amino acids: CASSYLGRGAGNTIYF. CDR3 in DNA: TGTGCCAGCAGTTATTTGGGTCGAGGGGCTGGAAACACCATATATTTT.

This chain connects TRBV27 to TRBJ2-1, with D possibly matching TRBD1 (6 bases). This CDR3 spans 19 amino acids. CDR1 and CDR2 (germline): MNHEY, SMNVEV (reference sequence). V lost 3 bases and J lost 4, with 25 bases in between. The CDR3 region is CASSLRSGQGPTFYNEQFF. In nucleotides, the CDR3 is TGTGCCAGCAGTTTGCGCTCCGGTCAGGGGCCTACTTTTTACAATGAGCAGTTCTTC.

The chain combines TRBV4-1 with TRBJ2-3; 7 positions match TRBD1. V trimming: 0 bases; J trimming: 2 bases; junction bases outside the gene matches: 11. The CDR3 totals 18 residues. Germline CDR1 reads MGHRA; CDR2 reads YSYEKL. The CDR3 DNA follows: TGCGCCAGCAGCCAAGAGTTCTCCGGGACAGCATACACAGATACGCAGTATTTT. Translating gives CASSQEFSGTAYTDTQYF.

The chain employs TRBV2 and TRBJ1-5; the match to TRBD1 covers 8 bases. CDR3 length: 14 amino acids. CDR1 is SNHLY and CDR2 is FYNNEI in the germline V gene. The ends lost 3 bases at V and 9 bases at J; junction bases unmatched: 7. The CDR3 sequence: CASSEATGVGPQHF. The CDR3 coding sequence is TGTGCCAGCAGTGAGGCGACAGGGGTTGGGCCCCAGCATTTT.

The chain employs TRBV27 and TRBJ2-1; TRBD1 is a possible D gene (6 bases). Trimming pared 4 bases from V and 0 bases from J, leaving 7 bases between. The germline V gene has CDR1 MNHEY and CDR2 SMNVEV (reference sequence). The CDR3 is 14 amino acids. CDR3 amino acids: CASSSGVSYNEQFF. CDR3 sequence (DNA): TGTGCCAGCAGTTCAGGGGTCTCCTACAATGAGCAGTTCTTC.

The chain links TRBV28 to TRBJ1-2; 10 nucleotides match TRBD1. Germline V CDR1 and CDR2: MDHEN, SYDVKM. CDR3 length: 15 residues. The junction had 9 bases not matched to a gene; V was cut back by 7 bases and J by 4 bases. The CDR3 nucleotides are TGTGCCAGCACCATTCCCGGGACAGGGGTCTATGGCTACACCTTC. It is translated as CASTIPGTGVYGYTF.

The J gene is TRBJ1-1, the V gene TRBV6-5, with D perhaps TRBD1 (6 bases). V lost 0 bases and J lost 0, with 11 bases in between. The CDR3 loop spans 16 amino acids. The germline CDR1 and CDR2 sequences are MNHEY and SVGAGI. The CDR3 reads CASSYSTGRVNTEAFF. The DNA of the CDR3 is TGTGCCAGCAGTTACTCAACAGGGAGGGTGAACACTGAAGCTTTCTTT.

In regard to this clone: This same CDR3 is encoded by further DNA sequences in the sample. The J gene is TRBJ1-1, the V gene TRBV7-3; unclear D gene. The V gene's germline CDR1 is SGHTA and CDR2 FQGTGA. The V end lost 0 bases, the J end lost 1 base, and 6 bases lay between the germline ends. This CDR3 contains 14 residues. CDR3 in amino acids: CASSLTGGNTEAFF. CDR3 nucleotide sequence: TGTGCCAGCAGCTTAACGGGAGGGAACACTGAAGCTTTCTTT.

The chain employs TRBV28 and TRBJ1-1, with D possibly TRBD1 on 5 matching bases. Deletions cut 10 bases from V and 7 bases from J, with 25 bases between. CDR1 is MDHEN and CDR2 is SYDVKM in the germline V gene. The CDR3 covers 15 residues. Here the CDR3 DNA reads TGTGCCACCCAACCAACTACCGACAGTCCTAATGAAGCTTTCTTT. Residues: CATQPTTDSPNEAFF.

This chain uses TRBV3-1 (or the pseudogene TRBV3-2) with TRBJ2-3; D remains ambiguous. Trimming cost V 2 bases and J 2 bases, with 8 bases left between them. The length of the CDR3 is 14 residues. Germline V lookup: CDR1 LGHDT, CDR2 YNNKEL (reference sequence). The CDR3 nucleotides read TGTGCCAGCAGCCAATTGCTCTCCACAGATACGCAGTATTTT. It is translated as CASSQLLSTDTQYF.

In its sample, this clone was seen once. This chain uses TRBV24-1 with TRBJ2-7; D uncertain. This CDR3 contains 14 residues. Germline loops: CDR1 KGHDR, CDR2 SFDVKD. V lost 4 bases, J lost 2 bases, and 11 bases lay in between. The DNA for the CDR3 is TGTGCCACCAGTGAGTCTCGGGCCCCCTACGAGCAGTACTTC. Translation gives CATSESRAPYEQYF.

The chain recombines TRBV2 with TRBJ2-1, with 7 bases lining up with TRBD2. The CDR3 is 15 amino acids. Germline V CDR1 and CDR2: SNHLY, FYNNEI. The junction had 16 bases not matched to a gene; V was cut back by 9 bases and J by 8 bases. The CDR3 spells CASRERLAQVDEQFF. CDR3 coding DNA: TGTGCCAGTAGAGAACGACTAGCACAGGTCGATGAGCAGTTCTTC. The full variable domain, rest sourced from reference TRBV2 and TRBJ2-1, is EPEVTQTPSHQVTQMGQEVILRCVPISNHLYFYWYRQILGQKVEFLVSFYNNEISEKSEIFDDQFSVERPDGSNFTLKIRSTKLEDSAMYFCASRERLAQVDEQFFGPGTRLTVL.

This CDR3 is CASSLRTHDTDTQYF. The CDR3 DNA sequence: TGTGCCAGCAGCTTACGGACTCATGACACAGATACGCAGTATTTT. The chain carries TRBV13 and TRBJ2-3, with a tentative D call TRBD2 (5 bases). The CDR3 is made up of 15 amino acids. The V gene's germline CDR1 is PRHDT and CDR2 FYEKMQ (reference sequence). V gave up 2 bases and J gave up 2 bases, with 11 bases separating them.

CDR3 nucleotides: TGTGCCAGCAGCCCGGACGATAGCAATCAGCCCCAGCATTTT. Translating gives CASSPDDSNQPQHF. This chain joins TRBV7-2 and TRBJ1-5; D remains ambiguous. Deletions cut 5 bases from V and 0 bases from J, with 8 bases between. Germline values: CDR1 SGHTA, CDR2 FQGNSA. This CDR3 spans 14 amino acids.

The J gene is TRBJ1-2, the V gene TRBV5-4, with TRBD1 matching 9 bases. The CDR3 is 15 amino acids. Trimming at V came to 4 bases and at J to 8 bases, leaving 12 bases not matched to a gene. The germline gives CDR1 SGHNT, CDR2 YYREEE (reference sequence). The CDR3 DNA reads as TGTGCCAGCAGCGTTACGACAGGGGGAGTTGGGGGCTACACCTTC. This codes for CASSVTTGGVGGYTF.

The genes are TRBV4-3 and TRBJ2-3; D tentatively reads TRBD1 or TRBD2 (5 bases each). The CDR3 has 16 amino acids. Trimming left V 1 base short and J 3 bases short, with 14 bases between. Germline CDR1 and CDR2: LGHNA and YSLEER. This CDR3 is CASSQGGTAWTDTQYF. For the CDR3, the DNA is TGCGCCAGCAGCCAAGGAGGGACGGCGTGGACAGATACGCAGTATTTT.

The rearrangement joins TRBV27 to TRBJ1-1; D is ambiguous. V dropped 0 bases and J dropped 2 bases, with 10 bases sitting between them. This CDR3 is built from 15 residues. Looked up from germline, CDR1 is MNHEY and CDR2 is SMNVEV (reference sequence). Written as DNA, the CDR3 is TGTGCCAGCAGTTTATCCCTCCCGGGTAACACTGAAGCTTTCTTT. The encoded protein is CASSLSLPGNTEAFF.

The chain joins TRBV28 to TRBJ1-2, with TRBD1 as a possible D gene (5 bases). The CDR3 has 13 residues. Trimming cost V 11 bases and J 5 bases, with 18 bases left between them. The germline gives CDR1 MDHEN, CDR2 SYDVKM. CDR3 DNA: TGTGCCGCGAAATCCCCGAGACAGTATGGCTACACCTTC. Encoded protein: CAAKSPRQYGYTF.

As concerns this clone: Other DNA sequences in the sample encode the same CDR3. This chain uses TRBV19 with TRBJ2-5; 8 bases align to TRBD2. The CDR3 runs to 12 residues. V shed 5 bases, J shed 5 bases, and the junction held 1 base outside the gene matches. Germline V gives CDR1 LNHDA, CDR2 SQIVND (reference sequence). The CDR3 region has the DNA TGTGCCAGTAGTCCGGGGGGGGAGACCCAGTACTTC. It translates to CASSPGGETQYF. Variable domain in full (rest from reference TRBV19 and TRBJ2-5): DGGITQSPKYLFRKEGQNVTLSCEQNLNHDAMYWYRQDPGQGLRLIYYSQIVNDFQKGDIAEGYSVSREKKESFPLTVTSAQKNPTAFYLCASSPGGETQYFGPGTRLLVL.

J is TRBJ1-1 and V is TRBV10-3, with 7 bases matching TRBD1. The CDR3 loop spans 16 amino acids. Germline assignment: CDR1 ENHRY and CDR2 SYGVKD. With 6 bases clipped from V and 1 base from J, the junction kept 11 bases outside the gene matches. The CDR3 DNA is TGTGCCATCAGCTCTATAACAGGGGCGGAGAACACTGAAGCTTTCTTT. Its translation: CAISSITGAENTEAFF.

V is TRBV3-1 (or the pseudogene TRBV3-2) and J is TRBJ1-2, with TRBD1 matching over 8 bases. Germline CDR1 and CDR2: LGHDT and YNNKEL (reference sequence). V shed 1 base, J shed 5 bases, and the junction held 6 bases outside the gene matches. The CDR3 loop spans 15 amino acids. The CDR3 protein is CASSQAGGITYGYTF. The CDR3, as DNA: TGTGCCAGCAGCCAAGCAGGGGGCATAACGTATGGCTACACCTTC.

The rearrangement uses TRBV2 and TRBJ2-2; D ambiguous. The CDR3 runs to 16 residues. CDR1 is SNHLY, CDR2 FYNNEI, per germline. Trimming left V 0 bases short and J 2 bases short, with 10 bases between. This CDR3 is CASSEARVTNTGELFF. Here the CDR3 DNA reads TGTGCCAGCAGTGAAGCGAGAGTAACCAACACCGGGGAGCTGTTTTTT.

The V and J genes are TRBV28 and TRBJ1-1, with D unclear. The CDR3 extends over 11 amino acids. With 5 bases removed from V and 5 bases from J, the gap between germline ends came to 6 bases. Germline-derived CDR1 and CDR2 are MDHEN and SYDVKM. The CDR3 DNA reads TGTGCCAGCAGTCGCCGAACTGAAGCTTTCTTT. As protein: CASSRRTEAFF.

The chain carries TRBV19 and TRBJ1-2; D uncertain. This CDR3 is 13 amino acids long. Germline assignment: CDR1 LNHDA and CDR2 SQIVND (reference sequence). Trimming pared 6 bases from V and 5 bases from J, leaving 13 bases between. CDR3 nucleotides: TGTGCCAGTAGACCGAGCTTGGAATATGGCTACACCTTC. This sequence encodes CASRPSLEYGYTF.

The sample holds one count of this clone. The chain carries TRBV29-1 and TRBJ2-1; 7 bases line up with TRBD1. The CDR3 loop spans 13 amino acids. Germline CDR1 reads SQVTM; CDR2 reads ANQGSEA. V was pared by 0 bases and J by 9 bases, with 5 bases of the junction left unmatched. This CDR3 reads CSVEDQAGGEQFF. DNA of the CDR3: TGCAGCGTTGAAGATCAGGCAGGGGGTGAGCAGTTCTTC.